A selection of T cell receptor beta chains follows, all from one sample in a study of T cells in narcolepsy. The method was immunoSEQ multiplex PCR; TCRdb's version includes in-frame clones alone and lacks a portion of them. Here the sample spans tens of thousands of clones, around two thirds being singletons. The sample taken for sequencing was memory (CD45RA-) CD4+ T cells from blood. These receptors were collected from a human donor in good health. Each CDR3 is given with its conserved first and last residue. Each record gives: D gene, J gene, CDR3 length, clone size, V gene, CDR3 DNA, CDR3 protein. A D gene is named only where the DNA matches it firmly. Clone size is shown for a subset of rows, as once, few, many or a class of expanded clone.

>TRBD1|TRBJ2-5|14|few|TRBV6-6
TGTGCCAGCAGTTACCCGACAGGGGAAAAGACCCAGTACTTC
CASSYPTGEKTQYF
>TRBD1|TRBJ2-1|13|.|TRBV5-1
TGCGCCAGCGCTACTTTAGGGGGCGATGAGCAGTTCTTC
CASATLGGDEQFF
>.|TRBJ2-2|16|.|TRBV4-3
TGCGCCAGCAGCCAAGAACCCCCCTCGAACACCGGGGAGCTGTTTTTT
CASSQEPPSNTGELFF
>.|TRBJ2-5|15|once|TRBV5-1
TGCGCCAGCAGCTTGGGAGGAGGTGCTCAAGAGACCCAGTACTTC
CASSLGGGAQETQYF
>TRBD1|TRBJ2-1|13|.|TRBV6-1
TGTGCCAGCCAACAGGGGGTCTACAATGAGCAGTTCTTC
CASQQGVYNEQFF
>.|TRBJ2-3|13|.|TRBV14
TGTGCCAGCAGCCAAGCCCTCGGGGGCACGCAGTATTTT
CASSQALGGTQYF
>TRBD1|TRBJ2-7|13|.|TRBV29-1
TGCAGCGTCGAGACAGGGCTTACGGACGAGCAGTACTTC
CSVETGLTDEQYF
>.|TRBJ2-7|16|.|TRBV7-8
TGTGCCAGCAGCTTAGCCCCTCCAGGGAGCTCCTACGAGCAGTACTTC
CASSLAPPGSSYEQYF
>.|TRBJ2-1|15|.|TRBV5-1
TGCGCCAGCAGCTTGGACAGGGCCAAAGACAATGAGCAGTTCTTC
CASSLDRAKDNEQFF
>TRBD1|TRBJ2-3|15|few|TRBV10-3
TGTGCCATCAGGAGACAGGGGACCCAGGGGGATACGCAGTATTTT
CAIRRQGTQGDTQYF
>.|TRBJ2-7|14|.|TRBV6-1
TGTGCCAGCATACCAACGGGACCTGCTTACGAGCAGTACTTC
CASIPTGPAYEQYF
>.|TRBJ2-2|13|few|TRBV6-5
TGTGCCAGCGGGGAGGCGAACACCGGGGAGCTGTTTTTT
CASGEANTGELFF
>.|TRBJ2-7|14|.|TRBV29-1
TGCAGCGTTGGACCACACGGGTCTTCTTACGAGCAGTACTTC
CSVGPHGSSYEQYF
>.|TRBJ2-5|12|.|TRBV15
TGTGCCACCAGCAGAGACTCAGAGACCCAGTACTTC
CATSRDSETQYF
>TRBD2|TRBJ2-2|15|.|TRBV2
TGTGCCAGCAGTCTACTAGCGGGAGTGAACGGGGAGCTGTTTTTT
CASSLLAGVNGELFF
>TRBD1|TRBJ1-6|14|few|TRBV18
TGTGCCAGCTCGCTCACAGGGGGCGATTCACCCCTCCACTTT
CASSLTGGDSPLHF
>.|TRBJ2-6|16|.|TRBV6-5
TGTGCCAGCAGTTTTGGGTGGATGTCTGGGGCCAACGTCCTGACTTTC
CASSFGWMSGANVLTF
>.|TRBJ1-2|13|.|TRBV19
TGTGCCAGTAGTACACGGACAGTAGAAGGCTACACCTTC
CASSTRTVEGYTF
>.|TRBJ1-4|15|.|TRBV7-9
TGTGCCAGCAGCTTCTCAGGGAGGAGGAATGAAAAACTGTTTTTT
CASSFSGRRNEKLFF
>TRBD1|TRBJ2-7|15|.|TRBV5-1
TGCGCCAGCAGCTTGGAGACAGGGGCATTCAACGAGCAGTACTTC
CASSLETGAFNEQYF
>.|TRBJ1-5|13|.|TRBV19
TGTGCCAGTACCCGAAGGGGAAATCAGCCCCAGCATTTT
CASTRRGNQPQHF
>TRBD2|TRBJ2-3|14|.|TRBV5-1
TGCGCCGGGGCAGTCGCGGGAGAAGCAGATACGCAGTATTTT
CAGAVAGEADTQYF
>.|TRBJ1-2|14|.|TRBV27
TGTGCCAGCAGTTCTAGCACATCGGGATATGGCTACACCTTC
CASSSSTSGYGYTF
>.|TRBJ2-7|12|.|TRBV7-2
TGTGCCAGCAGCTTAGGGGTAGGGGAGCAGTACTTC
CASSLGVGEQYF
>.|TRBJ1-6|14|.|TRBV5-1
TGCGCCAGCAGCGCCCTCTCGGAGGGCTCACCCCTCCACTTT
CASSALSEGSPLHF
>.|TRBJ1-6|13|.|TRBV19
TGTGCCAGTAGTGACGACGCGGGTTCACCCCTCCACTTT
CASSDDAGSPLHF
>TRBD2|TRBJ2-5|14|.|TRBV2
TGTGCCAGCAAGGGGCGGGAGTTGTTGGAGACCCAGTACTTC
CASKGRELLETQYF
>TRBD2|TRBJ2-3|15|.|TRBV2
TGTGCCAGCAGGGGACTAGCGGGACGAGGAGATACGCAGTATTTT
CASRGLAGRGDTQYF
>.|TRBJ1-1|14|.|TRBV11-3
TGTGCCAGCAGCTTAGGTCCGGGGGCGGCTGAAGCTTTCTTT
CASSLGPGAAEAFF
>.|TRBJ1-6|14|.|TRBV6-1
TGTGCCAGCAGGAGGACGGGGGGCAATTCACCCCTCCACTTT
CASRRTGGNSPLHF
>TRBD2|TRBJ2-1|14|.|TRBV7-2
TGTGCCAGCAGTACCGAAAGCGGGGGCAATGAGCAGTTCTTC
CASSTESGGNEQFF
>.|TRBJ1-1|13|.|TRBV5-1
TGCGCCAGCAGCTTGGTTCTAGCCGCTGAAGCTTTCTTT
CASSLVLAAEAFF
>.|TRBJ1-6|14|.|TRBV7-9
TGTGCCAGCAGCTTAGAACAGTATAATTCACCCCTCCACTTT
CASSLEQYNSPLHF
>.|TRBJ2-5|13|.|TRBV30
TGTGCCTGGAGTTATGGACTTCAAGAGACCCAGTACTTC
CAWSYGLQETQYF
>TRBD1|TRBJ1-1|16|.|TRBV28
TGTGCCAGCAGTTCCGGGGCGGACAGGAGAACTTCTGAAGCTTTCTTT
CASSSGADRRTSEAFF
>.|TRBJ2-3|11|.|TRBV2
TGTGCCACAGCAGTCACAGATACGCAGTATTTT
CATAVTDTQYF
>.|TRBJ2-5|10|.|TRBV6-1
TGTGCCACCTATGAGAAGACCCAGTACTTC
CATYEKTQYF
>TRBD2|TRBJ2-1|15|.|TRBV4-3
TGCGCCAGCAGCCCCTCGGGACTAATAGACAATGAGCAGTTCTTC
CASSPSGLIDNEQFF
>.|TRBJ1-3|12|few|TRBV6-6
TGTGCCAGCAGTCCTAAGGGGTACACCATATATTTT
CASSPKGYTIYF
>.|TRBJ1-4|15|few|TRBV11-2
TGTGCCAGCAGCTTAGATCGAGGATTTGGCGAAAAACTGTTTTTT
CASSLDRGFGEKLFF
>.|TRBJ1-2|13|medium-sized|TRBV30
TGTGCCTGGAGTGTAGAAGGGCTGTTTGGCTACACCTTC
CAWSVEGLFGYTF
>.|TRBJ1-3|16|.|TRBV30
TGTGCCTGGAGTGTACAAGCGCGGAGCTCTGGAAACACCATATATTTT
CAWSVQARSSGNTIYF
>TRBD2|TRBJ2-3|16|.|TRBV9
TGTGCCAGCAGCGAGGGGCGCGGGAGCCTCACAGATACGCAGTATTTT
CASSEGRGSLTDTQYF
>.|TRBJ1-6|16|once|TRBV18
TGTGCCAGCTCACCACAGCCGGGAGCAGATTATTCACCCCTCCACTTT
CASSPQPGADYSPLHF
>TRBD2|TRBJ2-5|17|.|TRBV30
TGTGCCTGGAGTGTCGGGACTAGCGGGGGGAGGGTGGTCACCCAGTACTTC
CAWSVGTSGGRVVTQYF
>.|TRBJ2-7|13|few|TRBV27
TGTGCCAGCAGAAGAGCGGGCCCCTACGAGCAGTACTTC
CASRRAGPYEQYF
>.|TRBJ2-5|14|.|TRBV5-1
TGCGCCAGCAGCCCCCGACCCGGGCAAGAGACCCAGTACTTC
CASSPRPGQETQYF
>.|TRBJ1-5|15|.|TRBV27
TGTGCCAGCAGTTTAATTGGCAACTGGGATCAGCCCCAGCATTTT
CASSLIGNWDQPQHF
>.|TRBJ1-2|12|.|TRBV12-2
TGTGCAAGTCGCCCCCTGAGGGTAGGCTACACCTTC
CASRPLRVGYTF
>.|TRBJ2-5|15|.|TRBV7-2
TGTGCCAGCAGCGACCGAGGGCCGGGAGCGGAGACCCAGTACTTC
CASSDRGPGAETQYF
>.|TRBJ1-4|13|.|TRBV7-9
TGTGCCAGCAGCTTACTTTCTAATGAAAAACTGTTTTTT
CASSLLSNEKLFF
>TRBD1|TRBJ2-3|13|once|TRBV7-6
TGTGCCAGCAGCTTCGACAGGGGAGATACGCAGTATTTT
CASSFDRGDTQYF
>.|TRBJ2-4|14|.|TRBV19
TGTGCCACTTCAGGGGTATCAGCCAAAAACATTCAGTACTTC
CATSGVSAKNIQYF
>.|TRBJ1-1|15|.|TRBV28
TGTGCCAGCAACATTCTAGGGGGGCTCAGCTCTGAAGCTTTCTTT
CASNILGGLSSEAFF
>.|TRBJ2-1|12|.|TRBV7-2
TGTGCCAGCAGCCTCGACTCGGGTGAGCAGTTCTTC
CASSLDSGEQFF